The rows below give T cell receptor beta chains drawn from one sample of a study of blood T cell repertoires in COVID-19. Method: immunoSEQ multiplex PCR; TCRdb's copy keeps in-frame clones and lacks some. The sample records under 150,000 clones, approximately 80% being singletons. Sequencing input: peripheral blood. The receptor source for this set is a woman aged 45 to 65 with acute or convalescent COVID-19. Each CDR3 is given with its conserved first and last residue. The D gene is left open where the match is weak. Size values are once, few and many counts, or a class for expanded clones, and some rows have none.

V	J	D	size	DNA	CDR3
TRBV19	TRBJ1-5	.	.	TGTGCCAGTAGCCCCCAGGGGATCGGCATCAATCAGCCCCAGCATTTT	CASSPQGIGINQPQHF
TRBV10-3	TRBJ2-7	.	.	TGTGCTCATCGCGGGACGGACGCCTACGAGCAGTACTTC	CAHRGTDAYEQYF
TRBV9	TRBJ2-2	.	.	TGTGCCAGCAGTCCCGGGACTAACACCGGGGAGCTGTTTTTT	CASSPGTNTGELFF
TRBV18	TRBJ2-7	.	once	TGTGCCAGCTCACCGGCGGGTATGTACGAGCAGTACTTC	CASSPAGMYEQYF
TRBV7-2	TRBJ2-7	.	once	TGTGCCAGCAGCACACAGGGTCCCGAGCAGTACTTC	CASSTQGPEQYF
TRBV6-5	TRBJ2-7	.	.	TGTGCCAGCATGGAGGGACAGAAGTCCTACGAGCAGTACTTC	CASMEGQKSYEQYF
TRBV28	TRBJ2-1	TRBD1	.	TGTGCCAGCAGTTACCGGGACAGGGGGCCGGGTGAGCAGTTCTTC	CASSYRDRGPGEQFF
TRBV11-2	TRBJ2-1	.	.	TGTGCCAGCAGCGCCGGAGGGCGCTGGGATGAGCAGTTCTTC	CASSAGGRWDEQFF
TRBV12-3/TRBV12-4	TRBJ2-7	.	.	TGTGCCAGCAGTCAGGCCGGAGGCCACGAGCAGTACTTC	CASSQAGGHEQYF
TRBV13	TRBJ2-1	TRBD2	.	TGTGCCAGCGCTTCCGGGTGGGGGGGCAATGAGCAGTTCTTC	CASASGWGGNEQFF
TRBV7-2	TRBJ2-3	TRBD2	.	TGTGCCAGCAGCTCTGGACTAGTGACAGATACGCAGTATTTT	CASSSGLVTDTQYF
TRBV28	TRBJ2-1	TRBD1	.	TGTGCCAGCAGTTCTCCGGGGGACAGGGGGTCCAATGAGCAGTTCTTC	CASSSPGDRGSNEQFF
TRBV18	TRBJ2-2	TRBD2	few	TGTGCCAGCTCACCCACTAGCGGGGGCCGGACCGGGGAGCTGTTTTTT	CASSPTSGGRTGELFF
TRBV6-2/TRBV6-3	TRBJ1-4	.	.	TGTGCCAGCAGTAAGCCCCTGGACGGACTCAATGAAAAACTGTTTTTT	CASSKPLDGLNEKLFF
TRBV19	TRBJ1-2	TRBD1	.	TGTGCCAGTAGTATATTGCCTAGTGACAGGGTCGGTGGCTACACCTTC	CASSILPSDRVGGYTF
TRBV6-5	TRBJ1-5	.	.	TGTGCCAGCAGTTCTGTGTATAGCAATCAGCCCCAGCATTTT	CASSSVYSNQPQHF
TRBV6-5	TRBJ1-5	TRBD1	.	TGTGCCAGCACGATAGACAGGGACCCCAATCAGCCCCAGCATTTT	CASTIDRDPNQPQHF
TRBV9	TRBJ1-1	.	.	TGTGCCAGCAGCGTTGAGGGGAACACTGAAGCTTTCTTT	CASSVEGNTEAFF
TRBV2	TRBJ2-2	.	many	TGTGCCAGTTTGACAGAAATGAACACCGGGGAGCTGTTTTTT	CASLTEMNTGELFF
TRBV2	TRBJ1-5	.	.	TGTGCCAGCAGTGAAGGCAGGGCTGGTCAGCCCCAGCATTTT	CASSEGRAGQPQHF
TRBV11-1	TRBJ1-2	TRBD1	.	TGTGCCAGCAGCTCCGTGACAGGGAACTATGGCTACACCTTC	CASSSVTGNYGYTF
TRBV19	TRBJ1-4	TRBD1	.	TGTGCCAGTAGGCGACAGGGAGGTTCGACTAATGAAAAACTGTTTTTT	CASRRQGGSTNEKLFF
TRBV11-2	TRBJ1-1	.	.	TGTGCCAGCAGCCTCGGACAGCTTGAAGCTTTCTTT	CASSLGQLEAFF
TRBV24-1	TRBJ1-1	TRBD1	.	TGTGCCACCAGTGATTTTGAGAAGTGGCAGGGGGCGAACACTGAAGCTTTCTTT	CATSDFEKWQGANTEAFF
TRBV5-5	TRBJ1-5	.	.	TGTGCCAGCAGCTTGGAAATCGGAGGTCAGCCCCAGCATTTT	CASSLEIGGQPQHF
TRBV27	TRBJ2-1	TRBD1	.	TGTGCCAGCAGTTTATACGTACAGGGGGATGAGCAGTTCTTC	CASSLYVQGDEQFF